What follows are 22 T cell receptor beta chains derived from one specimen sequenced in a study of CD4 T cells in relation to SARS-CoV-2 and coronaviruses. Their specific antigens are unknown. Using immunoSEQ multiplex PCR, the repertoire was profiled, and TCRdb retains in-frame clones only, with some absent. The sample contains 25,000 to 30,000 clones, just under 75% of which appear only once. Unexposed donor CD4+ T cells date from about 2010-2019, before the COVID-19 pandemic. Isolation of CD4+ T cells took place after 10 days in culture. Specimen: CD4+ T cells from PBMCs, cultured in vitro. The receptors were sampled from a human donor in good health.

This clone has only one observation. The rearrangement links TRBV21-1 to TRBJ2-2; the DNA was not used to check the table's D call, TRBD2. TRBV21-1 is reported as a pseudogene. This CDR3 is built from 17 residues. CDR3 region: CASSPRVGTSTAGELFF. The CDR3 nucleotides are TGTGCCAGCAGCCCAAGGGTAGGGACTAGCACCGCCGGGGAGCTGTTTTTT.

The rearrangement links TRBV2 to TRBJ2-1, with D unclear. The CDR3 loop spans 12 amino acids. Trimming shortened V by 7 bases and J by 6 bases, and 10 bases separated the two germline ends. The germline V gene encodes CDR1 SNHLY and CDR2 FYNNEI. In DNA, the CDR3 is TGTGCCAGCACCTTAGACGGCAATGAGCAGTTCTTC. Its translation is CASTLDGNEQFF.

This clone is medium-sized (0.01 to 0.1%) within its sample. The chain couples TRBV4-2 to TRBJ1-4; D possibly corresponds to TRBD1 (6 bases). The CDR3 runs to 15 residues. Germline V gene data show CDR1 as LGHNA and CDR2 as YNFKEQ. V was clipped by 0 bases and J by 5 bases, with 10 bases between them. For the CDR3, the DNA is TGTGCCAGCAGCCAAGATCGGGGGGCAAATGAAAAACTGTTTTTT. It codes for CASSQDRGANEKLFF.

The rearrangement links TRBV19 to TRBJ2-3; D is perhaps TRBD2 (6 bases). This CDR3 contains 15 residues. The V gene's germline CDR1 is LNHDA and CDR2 SQIVND (reference sequence). V was shortened by 1 base and J by 2 bases, with 10 bases between the two germline ends. Here the CDR3 DNA reads TGTGCCAGTAGTATAGCGGGAGCGTCCACAGATACGCAGTATTTT. Protein sequence: CASSIAGASTDTQYF.

V gene TRBV7-2 combines with J gene TRBJ2-1, with D possibly being TRBD1 (6 bases). Trimming left V 5 bases short and J 8 bases short, with 13 bases between. The germline CDR1 and CDR2 sequences are SGHTA and FQGNSA. The CDR3 runs 13 residues. DNA for the CDR3: TGTGCCAGCAGCGGGGGCCCCCGGGATGAGCAGTTCTTC. As protein: CASSGGPRDEQFF. Full variable domain (outside the CDR3, taken from reference TRBV7-2 and TRBJ2-1): GAGVSQSPSNKVTEKGKDVELRCDPISGHTALYWYRQSLGQGLEFLIYFQGNSAPDKSGLPSDRFSAERTGGSVSTLTIQRTQQEDSAVYLCASSGGPRDEQFFGPGTRLTVL.

The genes are TRBV7-9 and TRBJ2-5, with TRBD2 identical over 10 bases. CDR1 and CDR2 from the germline V gene are SEHNR and FQNEAQ (reference sequence). This CDR3 comprises 15 residues. Losses at the gene ends were 3 bases for V and 4 bases for J; bases not matched to a gene: 5. CDR3 DNA sequence: TGTGCCAGCAGCTTGGGAACTAGCGGGGTAGAGACCCAGTACTTC. Its translation: CASSLGTSGVETQYF.

The chain joins TRBV7-3 to TRBJ2-5; D not certain. The length of the CDR3 is 15 residues. Germline V gene sequence: CDR1 SGHTA, CDR2 FQGTGA. The ends were cut back, 4 bases at V and 4 bases at J, with 16 bases in the middle. The CDR3: CASSSDSGPAETQYF. The CDR3 DNA sequence: TGTGCCAGCAGCTCCGACTCTGGACCGGCAGAGACCCAGTACTTC.

The J gene is TRBJ1-6, the V gene TRBV7-9, with D tentatively TRBD1 (5 bases). CDR3 length: 12 residues. V dropped 3 bases and J dropped 9 bases, with 6 bases sitting between them. In germline, CDR1 is SEHNR, CDR2 FQNEAQ (reference sequence). The CDR3, as DNA: TGTGCCAGCAGCTTGGGGGGTTCACCCCTCCACTTT. It specifies CASSLGGSPLHF.

This clone came up once. The chain combines TRBV5-8 with TRBJ1-1; D remains ambiguous. V was clipped by 1 base and J by 4 bases, with 8 bases between them. Germline V CDR1 and CDR2: SGHTS, YDEGEE. The CDR3 contains 13 residues. The CDR3 loop is CASSLMRFTEAFF. DNA for the CDR3: TGTGCCAGCAGCTTGATGAGATTCACTGAAGCTTTCTTT.

This chain uses TRBV10-1 with TRBJ2-7; the match to TRBD1 covers 10 bases. The CDR3 contains 15 residues. V shed 9 bases, J shed 0 bases, and the junction held 8 bases outside the gene matches. Germline loops: CDR1 WNHNN, CDR2 SYGVQD (reference sequence). The DNA of the CDR3 is TGCGCCAGGGAAGGACAGGGGGAGGCCTCCTACGAGCAGTACTTC. Protein sequence: CAREGQGEASYEQYF.

This clone was recorded a few times. The chain combines TRBV25-1 with TRBJ2-2; 11 bases fit TRBD2. The V and J ends lost 8 bases and 4 bases, in that order; junction bases with no gene match: 3. The CDR3 totals 14 residues. Germline assignment: CDR1 MGHDK and CDR2 SYGVNS. CDR3 amino acids: CASGGTSGTGELFF. DNA of the CDR3: TGTGCCAGCGGGGGGACTAGCGGCACCGGGGAGCTGTTTTTT.

As for this clone: Mismatch with germline at one junction end may stem from a read error. This chain connects TRBV7-7 to TRBJ2-7; D might be TRBD2 (5 bases). Germline V gene lookup returns CDR1 SSHAT and CDR2 FNYEAQ (reference sequence). This CDR3 has 14 residues. CDR3 in DNA: TGTGCTAGCAGACCGGGATCGTACTTCCTTGTGCAGTACTTC. It yields the protein CASRPGSYFLVQYF.

This clone showed up just once. The gene calls are TRBV27 and TRBJ1-2; 8 bases map to TRBD1. J gave up 8 bases and V 4 bases, and 9 bases lay outside the gene matches. The length of the CDR3 is 14 residues. Germline values: CDR1 MNHEY, CDR2 SMNVEV (reference sequence). CDR3 region: CASSSNRGMGGYTF. The CDR3 DNA reads TGTGCCAGCAGTTCCAACAGGGGGATGGGGGGCTACACCTTC.

V gene TRBV19 combines with J gene TRBJ2-5; D perhaps matches TRBD2 (5 bases). Germline values: CDR1 LNHDA, CDR2 SQIVND (reference sequence). This CDR3 spans 14 amino acids. V lost 4 bases, J lost 2 bases, and 11 bases lay in between. The CDR3 coding sequence is TGTGCCAGTAGTAACCTGCGGGTTCAAGAGACCCAGTACTTC. Protein product: CASSNLRVQETQYF.

This clone was observed a handful of times. The V and J genes are TRBV29-1 and TRBJ1-2, with TRBD1 matching over 9 bases. The CDR3 extends over 14 amino acids. Germline CDR1 and CDR2: SQVTM and ANQGSEA. V was pared by 3 bases and J by 4 bases, with 6 bases of the junction left unmatched. The CDR3 reads CSVESGQGFYGYTF. The CDR3 coding sequence is TGCAGCGTTGAGTCTGGACAGGGGTTCTATGGCTACACCTTC.

This rearrangement joins TRBV3-1 (or the pseudogene TRBV3-2) to TRBJ2-3; D call uncertain. This CDR3 has 14 residues. In germline, CDR1 is LGHDT, CDR2 YNNKEL (reference sequence). V gave up 4 bases and J gave up 2 bases, with 10 bases separating them. The CDR3 sequence is CASSPRASTDTQYF. The CDR3 coding sequence is TGTGCCAGCAGCCCTCGGGCCTCCACAGATACGCAGTATTTT.

The genes are TRBV7-2 and TRBJ2-4; 7 bases fit TRBD1. The V gene's germline CDR1 is SGHTA and CDR2 FQGNSA. The V segment lost 5 bases and the J segment 1 base; nucleotides outside the gene matches: 8. The CDR3 contains 16 residues. DNA for the CDR3: TGTGCCAGCAGCGCGGACAGGATTGGGGCCAAAAACATTCAGTACTTC. Protein: CASSADRIGAKNIQYF. The whole variable domain, filled in from reference TRBV7-2 and TRBJ2-4, reads GAGVSQSPSNKVTEKGKDVELRCDPISGHTALYWYRQSLGQGLEFLIYFQGNSAPDKSGLPSDRFSAERTGGSVSTLTIQRTQQEDSAVYLCASSADRIGAKNIQYFGAGTRLSVL.

This clone was found once. The rearrangement joins TRBV7-7 to TRBJ2-7; maybe TRBD2 (5 bases). This CDR3 spans 14 amino acids. V shed 5 bases and J shed 6 bases, with 17 bases lying between them. Germline assignment: CDR1 SSHAT and CDR2 FNYEAQ (reference sequence). The CDR3 region is CASSPAGKSGEQYF. The CDR3 bases are TGTGCCAGCAGCCCCGCGGGCAAATCGGGCGAGCAGTACTTC. Drawing the rest from reference TRBV7-7 and TRBJ2-7, the complete variable domain is GAGVSQSPRYKVTKRGQDVTLRCDPISSHATLYWYQQALGQGPEFLTYFNYEAQPDKSGLPSDRFSAERPEGSISTLTIQRTEQRDSAMYRCASSPAGKSGEQYFGPGTRLTVT.

A single count supports this clone. The chain uses TRBV5-1 and TRBJ1-1, with 8 bases matching TRBD1. Germline loops: CDR1 SGHRS, CDR2 YFSETQ. CDR3 length: 15 amino acids. V lost 5 bases and J lost 5; bases outside the gene matches: 11. The CDR3 coding sequence is TGCGCCAGCAGTCTGGCCGGACAGGGAGAGACTGAAGCTTTCTTT. The encoded protein is CASSLAGQGETEAFF. The variable domain in full, with the rest retrieved from reference TRBV5-1 and TRBJ1-1, is KAGVTQTPRYLIKTRGQQVTLSCSPISGHRSVSWYQQTPGQGLQFLFEYFSETQRNKGNFPGRFSGRQFSNSRSEMNVSTLELGDSALYLCASSLAGQGETEAFFGQGTRLTVV.

V usage is TRBV20-1 and J usage is TRBJ1-5, with a possible D match to TRBD1 (6 bases). The length of the CDR3 is 14 residues. Trimming took off 3 bases at V and 4 bases at J, with 13 bases between the two ends. The germline gives CDR1 DFQATT, CDR2 SNEGSKA (reference sequence). CDR3: CSASLDRTNQPQHF. The CDR3 DNA follows: TGCAGTGCTAGTCTCGACAGGACAAATCAGCCCCAGCATTTT.

This chain joins TRBV10-2 and TRBJ2-1; the match to TRBD1 covers 9 bases. J was trimmed by 9 bases and V by 3 bases; bases with no gene match: 6. CDR1 WSHSY and CDR2 SAAADI come from the germline V gene. The CDR3 runs 14 residues. CDR3 sequence: CASSDQADRGEQFF. CDR3 nucleotide sequence: TGCGCCAGCAGTGACCAGGCGGACAGGGGTGAGCAGTTCTTC.

The rearrangement uses TRBV5-1 and TRBJ2-7; 12 bases are shared with TRBD2. The V gene's germline CDR1 is SGHRS and CDR2 YFSETQ. The CDR3 has 17 amino acids. V lost 1 base, J lost 3 bases, and 8 bases stayed unmatched. The DNA of the CDR3 is TGCGCCAGCAGCTTGCGGGCTAGCGGGGGGGCAGTCTACGAGCAGTACTTC. It yields the protein CASSLRASGGAVYEQYF.